The sample holds many counts of the clone carrying this T cell receptor (beta chain). Its specificity is unknown. TCR beta CDR3 regions were amplified from RNA transcripts. HTBI primers were used for first-round RT-PCR of the TCR CDR3. TCRdb recomputed calls from the multiplex PCR reads with MiXCR, one row per CDR3 protein. The sample comprises 400,000 to 500,000 distinct CDR3 sequences, around 15% of which are singletons, and 5.3% rests with the top ten. The sample is drawn from a study of T cells in Graves' hyperthyroidism and ophthalmopathy. Study information: Before any treatment, at initial diagnosis, peripheral blood was collected.

General study results and limits: Most clonotypes expanded in the thyroid (above 0.001) were also present in blood.

Absence of ophthalmopathy progression within 18 months defined stable Graves' hyperthyroidism. Reasons for excluding patients were uncontrolled infection, other autoimmune disease, pregnancy or lactation. This CDR3 contains 13 residues. V was trimmed by 5 bases and J by 1 base, leaving 9 bases between them. CDR1 DFQATT and CDR2 SNEGSKA come from the germline V gene (reference sequence). The chain couples TRBV20-1 to TRBJ1-5; D may be TRBD1 (6 bases). What was sequenced was blood. This receptor was obtained from a woman between 18 and 29 years old with Graves' hyperthyroidism. CDR3 sequence reads: CSAEDSSNQPQHF. The CDR3 DNA is TGCAGTGCTGAGGACAGCAGCAATCAGCCCCAGCATTTT.